The 6 T cell receptor beta chains presented below share a single source sample, sequenced in a study of identical twins. TCRdb independently ran MiXCR on the 5' RACE reads; one entry per CDR3 protein. The sample has approximately 550,000 distinct CDR3 sequences, about 22% seen once. The sample was also linked to a second study, of yellow fever vaccine responses in identical twins.

Sequenced sample: CD4+ T cells sorted from blood. Receptor source: a woman aged 18-30 years in good health.

The chain uses TRBV6-4 and TRBJ2-1; TRBD2 aligns across 8 bases. CDR1 and CDR2 (germline): MRHNA, SNTAGT. Germline trimming cut 2 bases from V and 6 bases from J; bases unmatched to any gene: 0. The CDR3 loop spans 13 amino acids. CDR3 sequence reads: CASSDGTSNEQFF. CDR3 in DNA: TGTGCCAGCAGTGACGGGACTAGCAATGAGCAGTTCTTC.

This clonotype was counted once. The rearrangement links TRBV15 to TRBJ2-1; 7 positions match TRBD2. Trimming took 0 bases from V and 13 from J; bases not matched to a gene: 9. Germline V lookup: CDR1 LNHNV, CDR2 YYDKDF (reference sequence). The CDR3 length is 14 residues. The CDR3 protein is CATSREIPWEGQFF. In DNA, the CDR3 is TGTGCCACCAGCAGAGAAATCCCATGGGAGGGACAGTTCTTC.

This clonotype was observed a handful of times. The chain employs TRBV20-1 and TRBJ1-2; TRBD1 matches 7 bases. Germline trimming cut 8 bases from V and 7 bases from J; bases unmatched to any gene: 16. This CDR3 region has 14 residues. Germline V gene lookup returns CDR1 DFQATT and CDR2 SNEGSKA (reference sequence). This CDR3 is CSLGEGAGSGGYTF. CDR3 DNA sequence: TGCAGTTTAGGAGAGGGGGCAGGCAGTGGTGGCTACACCTTC.

The sample holds a few counts of this clonotype. This CDR3 is CASSESSGSGETQYF. The CDR3 coding sequence is TGCGCCAGCAGTGAGTCCTCTGGCTCGGGGGAGACCCAGTACTTC. The rearrangement links TRBV10-1 to TRBJ2-5, with D possibly being TRBD2 (5 bases). The germline CDR1 and CDR2 sequences are WNHNN and SYGVQD (reference sequence). The CDR3 covers 15 residues. The V end was cut by 0 bases, the J end by 5 bases, with 13 bases between.

The chain links TRBV10-3 to TRBJ1-1, with a tentative D call TRBD1 (5 bases). The CDR3 sequence is 14 residues long. Trimming pared 3 bases from V and 6 bases from J, leaving 14 bases between. CDR1 is ENHRY and CDR2 is SYGVKD in the germline V gene. For the CDR3, the DNA is TGTGCCATCAGTGATAAGGGGATGATCGCTGAAGCTTTCTTT. It encodes CAISDKGMIAEAFF.

This chain links TRBV5-1 with TRBJ2-7; 10 nucleotides agree with TRBD2. The J segment lost 3 bases and the V segment lost 3 bases, leaving 6 bases of the junction unmatched. This CDR3 has 15 residues. Per germline, CDR1 SGHRS and CDR2 YFSETQ. CDR3 sequence: CASSSASGSFYEQYF. The CDR3 DNA is TGCGCCAGCAGCTCAGCTAGCGGGAGTTTCTACGAGCAGTACTTC. Based on the CDR3 plus reference TRBV5-1 and TRBJ2-7, the full variable domain is KAGVTQTPRYLIKTRGQQVTLSCSPISGHRSVSWYQQTPGQGLQFLFEYFSETQRNKGNFPGRFSGRQFSNSRSEMNVSTLELGDSALYLCASSSASGSFYEQYFGPGTRLTVT.